The following is a T cell receptor (beta chain) sequence with its context. This sample stems from a study of blood T cell repertoires in COVID-19. Overall study: The origin of the acute and convalescent COVID-19 samples was the United States, Italy and Spain. T cells, B-cell-depleted T cells, or PBMCs provided the cDNA or gDNA that served as material.

The CDR3 has 15 amino acids. Trimming took 7 bases from V and 3 from J, leaving 18 bases between them. Germline V gives CDR1 SEHNR, CDR2 FQNEAQ (reference sequence). Per the authors' pipeline: Quantification of nucleated cells was approximated via reference gene primer amplification. The method was immunoSEQ multiplex PCR; TCRdb's version includes in-frame clones alone and lacks a portion of them. V and J calls and clone size are given by that table; D and trimming were obtained from the DNA. The sample holds 200,000 to 250,000 clones; approximately 86% are singletons and the top ten take approximately 4%.

The V call is TRBV7-9, the J call TRBJ1-1, with D uncertain. This receptor was identified in a woman of 80 years or more with acute or convalescent COVID-19. The sample was peripheral blood. For the CDR3, the DNA is TGTGCCAGCAACCTGCGCCGGTTTTTGGACACTGAAGCTTTCTTT. Translation: CASNLRRFLDTEAFF.